This passage covers 28 T cell receptor beta chains from one sample sequenced in a study of blood T cell repertoires in COVID-19. Assay: immunoSEQ multiplex PCR; the TCRdb copy retains only in-frame clones and omits some. The sample records under 150,000 clones, about 92% being singletons. Sequences were obtained from peripheral blood. The receptors come from a man aged 50-60 years with active COVID-19.

This sequence joins TRBV5-8 and TRBJ1-1, with a tentative D call TRBD1 (5 bases). The CDR3 covers 15 residues. Trimming pared 7 bases from V and 6 bases from J, leaving 22 bases between. Germline lookup yields CDR1 SGHTS and CDR2 YDEGEE. CDR3 sequence: CASQDSFLTGPEAFF. The DNA of the CDR3 is TGTGCCAGCCAAGACAGTTTCCTAACAGGCCCTGAAGCTTTCTTT.

This clone has just one count. J is TRBJ2-1 and V is TRBV14, with 13 bases fitting TRBD2. The CDR3 totals 18 residues. The V gene's germline CDR1 is SGHDN and CDR2 FVKESK. The V and J ends lost 1 base and 3 bases, in that order; junction bases with no gene match: 6. In nucleotides, the CDR3 is TGTGCCAGCAGCCAAGGGACTAGCGGGGGTTTTTTCTACAATGAGCAGTTCTTC. Protein sequence: CASSQGTSGGFFYNEQFF.

The chain links TRBV5-1 to TRBJ2-1, with 9 positions matching TRBD2. The CDR3 is 15 amino acids. Germline loops: CDR1 SGHRS, CDR2 YFSETQ. V lost 1 base, J lost 6 bases, and 5 bases stayed unmatched. CDR3 bases: TGCGCCAGCAGCTTGATGGCGGGAGGGCCCAATGAGCAGTTCTTC. This sequence encodes CASSLMAGGPNEQFF.

V gene TRBV4-2 combines with J gene TRBJ1-2; D unresolved. V lost 1 base and J lost 4, with 13 bases in between. This CDR3 has 15 residues. Germline CDR1 LGHNA, CDR2 YNFKEQ. This CDR3 reads CASSQGGQDGYGYTF. Here the CDR3 DNA reads TGTGCCAGCAGCCAAGGTGGGCAGGATGGCTATGGCTACACCTTC.

This clone was seen a handful of times. J is TRBJ2-1 and V is TRBV24-1; TRBD2 is a possible D gene (7 bases). Germline loops: CDR1 KGHDR, CDR2 SFDVKD. Trimming removed 9 bases from V and 4 bases from J, with 18 bases in between. This CDR3 region has 15 residues. Here the CDR3 DNA reads TGTGCCACCGTTTCTGGGGGGGGGCCTTACAATGAGCAGTTCTTC. This gives the protein CATVSGGGPYNEQFF.

The chain recombines TRBV24-1 with TRBJ2-5, with D possibly matching TRBD1 (5 bases). Per germline, CDR1 KGHDR and CDR2 SFDVKD. This CDR3 is 13 amino acids long. V lost 12 bases and J lost 5, with 18 bases in between. CDR3 in DNA: TGTGCCCCCGCCAGGGAACGGATGGAGACCCAGTACTTC. It is translated as CAPARERMETQYF.

The V and J genes are TRBV20-1 and TRBJ1-1, with 8 bases matching TRBD1. The CDR3 is 13 amino acids. Germline values: CDR1 DFQATT, CDR2 SNEGSKA (reference sequence). The trim removed 3 bases at V and 3 bases at J, leaving 3 bases unmatched. The CDR3 sequence is CSASTGGDTEAFF. The CDR3 DNA follows: TGCAGTGCTAGTACAGGGGGGGACACTGAAGCTTTCTTT.

The CDR3 coding sequence is TGTGCCAGTAGTGCCGGGACAGGGGGCCTCTATGGCTACACCTTC. This encodes CASSAGTGGLYGYTF. The chain links TRBV19 to TRBJ1-2; 12 bases are a match to TRBD1. V dropped 5 bases and J dropped 4; count of bases not matched to a gene: 5. CDR1 and CDR2 (germline): LNHDA, SQIVND (reference sequence). The CDR3 length is 15 residues.

This clone was counted once. The chain links TRBV5-6 to TRBJ2-1; possibly TRBD2 for D (6 bases). V lost 0 bases and J 8 bases, leaving 21 bases between the germline ends. This CDR3 comprises 17 residues. The V gene's germline CDR1 is SGHDT and CDR2 YYEEEE. The CDR3 DNA reads as TGTGCCAGCAGCTTGGAATGGGCGGGGAGTGGGGACGATGAGCAGTTCTTC. Its translation is CASSLEWAGSGDDEQFF.

The J gene is TRBJ1-1, the V gene TRBV6-5; tentatively, D is TRBD1 (6 bases). Germline V lookup: CDR1 MNHEY, CDR2 SVGAGI. The V and J ends lost 6 bases and 9 bases respectively, with 20 bases between them. CDR3 size: 14 residues. CDR3: CASRGPTGPSQAFF. The CDR3 DNA reads as TGTGCCAGCAGGGGCCCGACAGGTCCGTCTCAAGCTTTCTTT.

The V and J genes are TRBV7-6 and TRBJ2-2; D is perhaps TRBD2 (6 bases). Germline CDR1 SGHVS, CDR2 FNYEAQ. The CDR3 is made up of 15 amino acids. V lost 1 base, J lost 6 bases, and 12 bases lay in between. This CDR3 is CASSLGVGGAGELFF. The CDR3 DNA follows: TGTGCCAGCAGCTTAGGAGTCGGGGGTGCCGGGGAGCTGTTTTTT.

The J gene is TRBJ2-1, the V gene TRBV5-4; possibly TRBD2 for D (7 bases). Deletions cut 4 bases from V and 3 bases from J, with 14 bases between. The CDR3 has 15 amino acids. Germline values: CDR1 SGHNT, CDR2 YYREEE (reference sequence). CDR3 DNA sequence: TGTGCCAGCAGCCAGGGCGGGGGCCACTACAATGAGCAGTTCTTC. Amino acid sequence: CASSQGGGHYNEQFF. The whole variable domain, remainder taken from reference TRBV5-4 and TRBJ2-1, is ETGVTQSPTHLIKTRGQQVTLRCSSQSGHNTVSWYQQALGQGPQFIFQYYREEENGRGNFPPRFSGLQFPNYSSELNVNALELDDSALYLCASSQGGGHYNEQFFGPGTRLTVL.

The chain joins TRBV29-1 to TRBJ2-1; 10 bases fit TRBD2. V lost 4 bases and J lost 9; bases outside the gene matches: 6. This CDR3 contains 13 residues. Germline values: CDR1 SQVTM, CDR2 ANQGSEA. CDR3 sequence (DNA): TGCAGCGTTGGGACTAGCGGCAAGGGTGAGCAGTTCTTC. It translates to CSVGTSGKGEQFF.

This chain uses TRBV11-3 with TRBJ2-7; D perhaps matches TRBD2 (6 bases). V was cut by 6 bases and J by 3 bases, with 18 bases left in between. Germline assignment: CDR1 SGHNT and CDR2 YENEEA. The CDR3 length is 15 residues. The CDR3 sequence is CASRAGGGVNYEQYV. In DNA form, the CDR3 reads TGTGCCAGCAGAGCCGGCGGCGGGGTGAACTACGAGCAGTACGTC.

This sequence joins TRBV11-3 and TRBJ2-1, with a possible D match to TRBD2 (6 bases). This CDR3 contains 16 residues. Per germline, CDR1 SGHNT and CDR2 YENEEA. Trimming shortened V by 5 bases and J by 0 bases, and 14 bases separated the two germline ends. CDR3 region: CASSESGFLSYNEQFF. The CDR3 bases are TGTGCCAGCAGCGAGAGCGGGTTTCTCTCCTACAATGAGCAGTTCTTC.

The chain carries TRBV7-2 and TRBJ2-3; no clear D. CDR3 length: 13 residues. From germline, CDR1 is SGHTA and CDR2 FQGNSA. The ends were cut back, 3 bases at V and 7 bases at J, with 11 bases in the middle. Here the CDR3 DNA reads TGTGCCAGCAGCTTGAATAGCCCCAATACGCAGTATTTT. Residues: CASSLNSPNTQYF.

The chain uses TRBV28 and TRBJ1-4; 7 nucleotides line up with TRBD1. CDR3 length: 18 amino acids. The J segment lost 0 bases and the V segment lost 5 bases, leaving 12 bases of the junction unmatched. Germline CDR1 MDHEN, CDR2 SYDVKM. For the CDR3, the DNA is TGTGCCAGCAGTCCGGACAGGCTCTTTGTGGCAACTAATGAAAAACTGTTTTTT. Protein sequence: CASSPDRLFVATNEKLFF.

The V call is TRBV29-1, the J call TRBJ1-1, with D possibly matching TRBD1 (5 bases). Germline V gene data show CDR1 as SQVTM and CDR2 as ANQGSEA. The CDR3 has 14 residues. V lost 6 bases to trimming and J lost 2 bases, with 16 bases between them. CDR3: CSVTEYNKNTEAFF. CDR3 bases: TGCAGCGTGACAGAGTACAATAAAAACACTGAAGCTTTCTTT.

In this sample, this clone turned up a few times. The chain uses TRBV6-5 and TRBJ1-5; no clear D. The ends were cut back, 0 bases at V and 3 bases at J, with 9 bases in the middle. Germline lookup yields CDR1 MNHEY and CDR2 SVGAGI. The CDR3 consists of 15 residues. CDR3 coding DNA: TGTGCCAGCAGTTACTCGGCATATACCAATCAGCCCCAGCATTTT. Its protein is CASSYSAYTNQPQHF.

The rearrangement uses TRBV19 and TRBJ1-1; the match to TRBD1 covers 9 bases. This CDR3 contains 14 residues. Germline V lookup: CDR1 LNHDA, CDR2 SQIVND (reference sequence). J gave up 5 bases and V 9 bases, and 10 bases lay outside the gene matches. The CDR3 here is CASAMGQGLTEAFF. The CDR3 bases are TGTGCCAGCGCAATGGGACAGGGCTTGACTGAAGCTTTCTTT.

The chain couples TRBV4-1 to TRBJ1-3; tentative D call: TRBD1 (5 bases). From germline, CDR1 is MGHRA and CDR2 YSYEKL. Trimming shortened V by 1 base and J by 2 bases, and 9 bases separated the two germline ends. The CDR3 has 15 residues. The CDR3 spells CASSQGGGAGNTIYF. The CDR3 DNA is TGCGCCAGCAGCCAAGGGGGGGGTGCTGGAAACACCATATATTTT.

The rearrangement links TRBV6-5 to TRBJ2-7; 7 bases are shared with TRBD1. V shed 6 bases and J 4 bases; nucleotides not matched to a gene: 6. The germline V gene encodes CDR1 MNHEY and CDR2 SVGAGI. This CDR3 comprises 13 residues. CDR3 DNA: TGTGCCAGCAGAGGGACAGAGTTTTACGAGCAGTACGTC. This codes for CASRGTEFYEQYV.

This rearrangement joins TRBV7-2 to TRBJ2-2; no reliable D call. Trimming took 4 bases from V and 3 from J, leaving 12 bases between them. The CDR3 has 15 amino acids. Germline V lookup: CDR1 SGHTA, CDR2 FQGNSA. The CDR3 reads CASSYRRRHTGELFF. CDR3 nucleotide sequence: TGTGCCAGCAGCTATAGAAGGAGACACACCGGGGAGCTGTTTTTT. Complete variable domain (other parts from reference TRBV7-2 and TRBJ2-2): GAGVSQSPSNKVTEKGKDVELRCDPISGHTALYWYRQSLGQGLEFLIYFQGNSAPDKSGLPSDRFSAERTGGSVSTLTIQRTQQEDSAVYLCASSYRRRHTGELFFGEGSRLTVL.

The chain is built from TRBV5-1 and TRBJ2-1; D perhaps matches TRBD2 (7 bases). V gave up 4 bases and J gave up 8 bases, with 10 bases separating them. CDR1 is SGHRS, CDR2 YFSETQ, per germline. CDR3 length: 12 residues. CDR3 amino acids: CASSQGGDEQFF. DNA of the CDR3: TGCGCCAGCAGCCAAGGGGGGGATGAGCAGTTCTTC.

The genes are TRBV7-9 and TRBJ1-2; D is perhaps TRBD1 (5 bases). CDR3 length equals 13 residues. V lost 5 bases and J 4 bases, leaving 11 bases between the germline ends. Germline assignment: CDR1 SEHNR and CDR2 FQNEAQ (reference sequence). CDR3 nucleotide sequence: TGTGCCAGCAGCCGGGAGGGGAGCTATGGCTACACCTTC. Its translation: CASSREGSYGYTF.

The chain is built from TRBV2 and TRBJ2-3, with 10 bases aligning to TRBD2. The length of the CDR3 is 14 residues. Per germline, CDR1 SNHLY and CDR2 FYNNEI. V shed 7 bases and J 3 bases; nucleotides not matched to a gene: 4. The CDR3 loop reads CASTFSGGTDTQYF. CDR3 nucleotides: TGTGCCAGCACTTTTAGCGGGGGGACAGATACGCAGTATTTT.

CDR3 coding DNA: TGTGCCAGCAGCTTCCTCGACAGTAAAACCAACTATGGCTACACCTTC. It codes for CASSFLDSKTNYGYTF. The chain combines TRBV7-8 with TRBJ1-2, with D tentatively TRBD1 (5 bases). Germline CDR1 reads SGHVS; CDR2 reads FQNEAQ. The CDR3 length is 16 residues. V was cut by 3 bases and J by 2 bases, with 16 bases left in between.

The V gene is TRBV14, the J gene TRBJ2-7; weak D call: TRBD1 (6 bases). Per germline, CDR1 SGHDN and CDR2 FVKESK. The CDR3 is 12 residues long. V lost 4 bases and J lost 9, with 13 bases in between. For the CDR3, the DNA is TGTGCCAGCAGCCCAAAGGGGGTAAGGCAGTACTTC. This codes for CASSPKGVRQYF.